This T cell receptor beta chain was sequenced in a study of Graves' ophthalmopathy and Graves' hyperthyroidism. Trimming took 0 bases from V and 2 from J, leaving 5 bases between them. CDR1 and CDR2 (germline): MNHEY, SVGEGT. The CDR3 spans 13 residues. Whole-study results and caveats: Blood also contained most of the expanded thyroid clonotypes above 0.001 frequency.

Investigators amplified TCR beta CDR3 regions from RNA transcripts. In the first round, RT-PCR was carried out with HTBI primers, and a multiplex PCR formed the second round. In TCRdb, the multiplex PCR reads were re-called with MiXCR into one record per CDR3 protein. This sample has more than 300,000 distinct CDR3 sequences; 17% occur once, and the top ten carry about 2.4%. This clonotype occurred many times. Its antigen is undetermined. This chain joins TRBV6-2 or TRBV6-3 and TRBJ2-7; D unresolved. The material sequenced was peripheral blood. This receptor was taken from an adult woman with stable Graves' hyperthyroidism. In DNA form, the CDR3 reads TGTGCCAGCAGTTACTCGACAACCTACGAGCAGTACTTC. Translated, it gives CASSYSTTYEQYF.